These 25 T cell receptor beta chains originate from one sample sequenced in a study of PD-1 blockade in classical Hodgkin lymphoma. Here immunoSEQ multiplex PCR was the method, and the copy in TCRdb shows in-frame clones only, minus some. This table has tens of thousands of clones, about three quarters appearing once. The time point: cycle 4 day 1 (C4D1), after less than 7 weeks of nivolumab. Every single patient, without exception, relapsed after autologous stem cell transplantation, and brentuximab vedotin exposure varied. The starting material was peripheral blood mononuclear cells (PBMCs), obtained before the fourth cycle of nivolumab. The receptors stem from a human donor with classical Hodgkin lymphoma.

V gene TRBV19 combines with J gene TRBJ1-5; TRBD1 matches 8 bases. CDR3 length equals 17 residues. The J segment lost 0 bases and the V segment lost 7 bases, leaving 11 bases of the junction unmatched. Germline CDR1 and CDR2: LNHDA and SQIVND (reference sequence). The CDR3 DNA reads TGTGCCAGTACAAACGGACAGGGCTATTATAGCAATCAGCCCCAGCATTTT. This codes for CASTNGQGYYSNQPQHF.

The chain combines TRBV30 with TRBJ2-7; 7 bases match TRBD1. CDR1 is GTSNPN, CDR2 SVGIG, per germline (reference sequence). J lost 1 base, V lost 1 base, and 7 bases had no gene match. This CDR3 has 15 residues. The CDR3 coding sequence is TGTGCCTGGAGTGGACAGGGACAGCTGTCCTACGAGCAGTACTTC. Its protein is CAWSGQGQLSYEQYF. The full variable domain, with the rest looked up from reference TRBV30 and TRBJ2-7, is SQTIHQWPATLVQPVGSPLSLECTVEGTSNPNLYWYRQAAGRGLQLLFYSVGIGQISSEVPQNLSASRPQDRQFILSSKKLLLSDSGFYLCAWSGQGQLSYEQYFGPGTRLTVT.

This chain connects TRBV6-5 to TRBJ2-7; possibly TRBD1 for D (6 bases). With 8 bases removed from V and 1 base from J, the gap between germline ends came to 15 bases. The CDR3 length is 14 residues. Germline CDR1 reads MNHEY; CDR2 reads SVGAGI. CDR3 protein: CASRRTASSYEQYF. The CDR3 DNA sequence: TGTGCCAGCCGACGGACAGCCAGTTCCTACGAGCAGTACTTC.

The rearrangement uses TRBV2 and TRBJ2-7; a weak D match, TRBD2 (5 bases). Trimming shortened V by 6 bases and J by 2 bases, and 14 bases separated the two germline ends. Germline loops: CDR1 SNHLY, CDR2 FYNNEI. The length of the CDR3 is 14 residues. The CDR3 protein is CASRNSSQAYEQYF. CDR3 DNA sequence: TGTGCCAGCAGGAACTCTAGCCAAGCCTACGAGCAGTACTTC. The full variable domain, its missing parts supplied by reference TRBV2 and TRBJ2-7, is EPEVTQTPSHQVTQMGQEVILRCVPISNHLYFYWYRQILGQKVEFLVSFYNNEISEKSEIFDDQFSVERPDGSNFTLKIRSTKLEDSAMYFCASRNSSQAYEQYFGPGTRLTVT.

The rearrangement links TRBV2 to TRBJ1-2; 9 bases are shared with TRBD1. The CDR3 consists of 12 residues. V shed 6 bases, J shed 10 bases, and the junction held 6 bases outside the gene matches. Germline V gene data show CDR1 as SNHLY and CDR2 as FYNNEI. CDR3 protein: CASRQGAGVYTF. The CDR3 DNA reads TGTGCCAGCAGACAGGGGGCTGGGGTCTACACCTTC.

This clone was seen only once. The rearrangement joins TRBV5-1 to TRBJ1-6; D is undetermined. CDR1 is SGHRS and CDR2 is YFSETQ in the germline V gene. There are 15 residues in the CDR3. Trimming removed 5 bases at V and 0 bases at J, with 9 bases between. For the CDR3, the DNA is TGCGCCAGCAGTTCCGTAAGCTCCTATAATTCACCCCTCCACTTT. This gives the protein CASSSVSSYNSPLHF.

This clone occurred a few times. J is TRBJ1-3 and V is TRBV6-1; D might be TRBD1 (5 bases). Germline CDR1 and CDR2: MNHNS and SASEGT. Between the trimmed V and J ends, which lost 0 bases and 3 bases, there was a span of 12 bases. The CDR3 runs 16 residues. The CDR3 region has the DNA TGTGCCAGCAGTGAAGCGGTCTTAGGGGTTGGAAACACCATATATTTT. Translation gives CASSEAVLGVGNTIYF.

The V and J genes are TRBV27 and TRBJ2-1; TRBD2 agrees at 9 bases. CDR1 is MNHEY and CDR2 is SMNVEV in the germline V gene (reference sequence). V was clipped by 6 bases and J by 3 bases; unmatched bases: 18. This CDR3 has 19 residues. This CDR3 is CASSPVRTSAWGDYNEQFF. In nucleotides, the CDR3 is TGTGCCAGCAGCCCAGTTAGGACTAGCGCGTGGGGGGACTACAATGAGCAGTTCTTC.

CDR3 loop: CASSRLAGESGELFF. Here the CDR3 DNA reads TGTGCCAGCAGCCGACTAGCGGGAGAATCCGGGGAGCTGTTTTTT. The chain employs TRBV7-3 and TRBJ2-2, with 12 bases fitting TRBD2. This CDR3 region has 15 residues. Germline CDR1 is SGHTA and CDR2 is FQGTGA. V lost 5 bases, J lost 6 bases, and 4 bases stayed unmatched.

V gene TRBV9 combines with J gene TRBJ2-2; no clear D. The CDR3 has 15 amino acids. Trimming pared 0 bases from V and 1 base from J, leaving 7 bases between. Germline loops: CDR1 SGDLS, CDR2 YYNGEE. The CDR3: CASSVASGNTGELFF. The CDR3 nucleotides are TGTGCCAGCAGCGTAGCTTCAGGGAACACCGGGGAGCTGTTTTTT.

V gene TRBV5-1 combines with J gene TRBJ2-3; D uncertain. Per the germline V gene, CDR1 is SGHRS and CDR2 is YFSETQ. V lost 0 bases and J 3 bases, leaving 5 bases between the germline ends. The CDR3 loop spans 13 amino acids. CDR3 bases: TGCGCCAGCAGCTTGGAGCAGACAGATACGCAGTATTTT. It translates to CASSLEQTDTQYF.

V usage is TRBV11-2 and J usage is TRBJ2-7; unclear D gene. Per germline, CDR1 SGHAT and CDR2 FQNNGV. Between the trimmed V and J ends, which lost 5 bases and 1 base, there was a span of 9 bases. CDR3 length: 13 residues. The CDR3 here is CASSPAVSYEQYF. The CDR3 DNA reads as TGTGCCAGCAGCCCTGCGGTATCCTACGAGCAGTACTTC. The full variable domain, in which reference TRBV11-2 and TRBJ2-7 provide the parts outside the CDR3, is EAGVAQSPRYKIIEKRQSVAFWCNPISGHATLYWYQQILGQGPKLLIQFQNNGVVDDSQLPKDRFSAERLKGVDSTLKIQPAKLEDSAVYLCASSPAVSYEQYFGPGTRLTVT.

V usage is TRBV11-3 and J usage is TRBJ2-2; D is possibly TRBD2 (6 bases). The CDR3 is made up of 15 amino acids. Trimming shortened V by 4 bases and J by 4 bases, and 13 bases separated the two germline ends. The germline V gene encodes CDR1 SGHNT and CDR2 YENEEA. The CDR3 protein is CASSSYLGGTGELFF. The CDR3 DNA reads as TGTGCCAGCAGCTCCTACCTCGGGGGCACCGGGGAGCTGTTTTTT.

For the CDR3, the DNA is TGTGCCAGCAGCTACGGTAGACAGACCTACGAGCAGTACTTC. Its translation is CASSYGRQTYEQYF. The J gene is TRBJ2-7, the V gene TRBV7-2, with D possibly TRBD1 on 5 matching bases. The length of the CDR3 is 14 residues. Germline loops: CDR1 SGHTA, CDR2 FQGNSA. The V end lost 4 bases, the J end lost 2 bases, and 12 bases lay between the germline ends.

The gene calls are TRBV19 and TRBJ1-4; D uncertain. CDR1 is LNHDA and CDR2 is SQIVND in the germline V gene (reference sequence). V shed 3 bases and J shed 3 bases, with 8 bases lying between them. The CDR3 extends over 14 amino acids. The CDR3 DNA sequence: TGTGCCAGTAGTATTTGGGATTCTAATGAAAAACTGTTTTTT. Amino acids: CASSIWDSNEKLFF.

The chain has TRBV7-3 and TRBJ1-2, with unresolved D. The V and J ends lost 2 bases and 9 bases respectively, with 16 bases between them. Germline V gene data show CDR1 as SGHTA and CDR2 as FQGTGA. The CDR3 has 14 amino acids. CDR3: CASSLQPDQSSYTF. The DNA for the CDR3 is TGTGCCAGCAGCTTACAACCCGATCAGTCGAGCTACACCTTC.

This chain uses TRBV4-2 with TRBJ2-1, with D perhaps matching TRBD2 (5 bases). The length of the CDR3 is 14 residues. The V end lost 0 bases, the J end lost 10 bases, and 13 bases lay between the germline ends. CDR1 is LGHNA and CDR2 is YNFKEQ in the germline V gene. DNA for the CDR3: TGTGCCAGCAGCCAAGATCGAGGGTTCAGGGAGCAGTTCTTC. This sequence encodes CASSQDRGFREQFF.

As DNA, the CDR3 is TGCGCCAGCAGCTTGGCGGGGACCTTCCCCAACACTGAAGCTTTCTTT. Its protein is CASSLAGTFPNTEAFF. V gene TRBV5-1 combines with J gene TRBJ1-1; D possibly corresponds to TRBD1 (5 bases). There are 16 residues in the CDR3. V lost 0 bases and J 2 bases, leaving 14 bases between the germline ends. Germline V CDR1 and CDR2: SGHRS, YFSETQ.

V is TRBV18 and J is TRBJ2-3; D is unclear. V lost 2 bases and J 0 bases, leaving 12 bases between the germline ends. The CDR3 length is 16 residues. CDR1 is KGHSH and CDR2 is LQKENI in the germline V gene. The CDR3: CASSPSRRGSTDTQYF. CDR3 DNA: TGTGCCAGCTCACCATCCCGTAGAGGCAGCACAGATACGCAGTATTTT. Using reference TRBV18 and TRBJ2-3 for the parts outside the CDR3, the full variable domain is NAGVMQNPRHLVRRRGQEARLRCSPMKGHSHVYWYRQLPEEGLKFMVYLQKENIIDESGMPKERFSAEFPKEGPSILRIQQVVRGDSAAYFCASSPSRRGSTDTQYFGPGTRLTVL.

This chain links TRBV2 with TRBJ1-5; 7 bases align to TRBD1. Trimming took 4 bases from V and 7 from J; bases not matched to a gene: 7. CDR1 is SNHLY, CDR2 FYNNEI, per germline. The CDR3 has 14 amino acids. Here the CDR3 reads CASSVVQGVQPQHF. The CDR3 nucleotides read TGTGCCAGCAGTGTGGTGCAGGGGGTACAGCCCCAGCATTTT. Full variable domain (rest looked up from reference TRBV2 and TRBJ1-5): EPEVTQTPSHQVTQMGQEVILRCVPISNHLYFYWYRQILGQKVEFLVSFYNNEISEKSEIFDDQFSVERPDGSNFTLKIRSTKLEDSAMYFCASSVVQGVQPQHFGDGTRLSIL.

Only one count was recorded for this clone. The rearrangement uses TRBV6-5 and TRBJ1-2; D ambiguous. V was cut by 6 bases and J by 3 bases, with 8 bases left in between. This CDR3 comprises 12 residues. Germline V lookup: CDR1 MNHEY, CDR2 SVGAGI. Here the CDR3 reads CASRKWDYGYTF. The CDR3 DNA sequence: TGTGCCAGCAGGAAATGGGACTATGGCTACACCTTC.

This clone occurred once. At one end the junction does not follow the germline gene, possibly because of a read error. The genes are TRBV7-7 and TRBJ2-1; the match to TRBD2 covers 10 bases. The germline gives CDR1 SSHAT, CDR2 FNYEAQ (reference sequence). The CDR3 runs 15 residues. The CDR3 here is CASSLGAGGPYEQFF. In DNA form, the CDR3 reads TGTGCTAGCAGCTTAGGAGCGGGGGGGCCATATGAGCAGTTCTTC.

In its sample, this clone was seen once. V is TRBV7-9 and J is TRBJ2-3, with 7 nucleotides matching TRBD2. Germline V gene sequence: CDR1 SEHNR, CDR2 FQNEAQ (reference sequence). The CDR3 consists of 15 residues. J lost 6 bases, V lost 1 base, and 7 bases had no gene match. CDR3 nucleotide sequence: TGTGCCAGCAGCTTAGGAGCGGGGAGGGCGGATACGCAGTATTTT. It yields the protein CASSLGAGRADTQYF.

V usage is TRBV7-2 and J usage is TRBJ1-3, with D uncertain. The germline CDR1 and CDR2 sequences are SGHTA and FQGNSA. Trimming shortened V by 1 base and J by 5 bases, and 6 bases separated the two germline ends. This CDR3 region has 13 residues. The CDR3 here is CASSLDRRNTIYF. The CDR3 region has the DNA TGTGCCAGCAGCTTAGACCGTAGAAACACCATATATTTT.

V gene TRBV4-1 combines with J gene TRBJ1-2; TRBD1 matches 9 bases. V dropped 1 base and J dropped 2; count of bases not matched to a gene: 11. Germline values: CDR1 MGHRA, CDR2 YSYEKL. CDR3 size: 18 residues. For the CDR3, the DNA is TGCGCCAGCAGCCAAGTTTTGTTAAGGGGACAGGGCAACTATGGCTACACCTTC. It specifies CASSQVLLRGQGNYGYTF.